Listed here are 6 T cell receptor beta chains from one sample, sequenced in a study of cytomegalovirus exposure and HLA in healthy donors. PCR involved 60 Vbeta and 13 Jbeta primers. Clones were sequenced by immunoSEQ multiplex PCR, and TCRdb holds only the in-frame ones, with some missing. This sample has around 150,000 clones, with almost 80% found just once. Sequencing input: PBMCs. The receptors come from a woman between 45 and 60 years old in good health and CMV-seropositive.

The chain joins TRBV6-6 to TRBJ2-5; perhaps TRBD1 as D (6 bases). The CDR3 spans 13 residues. Between the trimmed V and J ends, which lost 6 bases and 1 base, there was a span of 9 bases. CDR1 MNHNY and CDR2 SVGAGI come from the germline V gene (reference sequence). CDR3 amino acids: CASSPGVQETQYF. The CDR3 DNA sequence: TGTGCCAGCAGCCCAGGGGTCCAAGAGACCCAGTACTTC.

This clone was recorded a few times. CDR3 residues: CASSIEQGRTDTQYF. DNA of the CDR3: TGTGCCAGTAGTATAGAACAGGGGAGGACAGATACGCAGTATTTT. The chain couples TRBV19 to TRBJ2-3; possibly TRBD1 for D (7 bases). The germline V gene has CDR1 LNHDA and CDR2 SQIVND (reference sequence). The CDR3 length is 15 residues. Trimming removed 0 bases at V and 3 bases at J, with 10 bases between.

The genes are TRBV6-5 and TRBJ1-1; D uncertain. This CDR3 spans 11 amino acids. CDR1 and CDR2 (germline): MNHEY, SVGAGI. V was pared by 5 bases and J by 5 bases, with 6 bases between. The CDR3, as DNA: TGTGCCAGCAGTGGGAGGACTGAAGCTTTCTTT. The encoded protein is CASSGRTEAFF.

This chain links TRBV7-3 with TRBJ2-5; D call uncertain. V lost 5 bases, J lost 5 bases, and 12 bases lay in between. The germline gives CDR1 SGHTA, CDR2 FQGTGA. CDR3 length equals 13 residues. The CDR3 loop is CASSPGLRETQYF. The CDR3 nucleotides read TGTGCCAGCAGCCCCGGCTTGAGGGAGACCCAGTACTTC. Combining the CDR3 with reference TRBV7-3 and TRBJ2-5 gives the whole variable domain GAGVSQTPSNKVTEKGKYVELRCDPISGHTALYWYRQSLGQGPEFLIYFQGTGAADDSGLPNDRFFAVRPEGSVSTLKIQRTERGDSAVYLCASSPGLRETQYFGPGTRLLVL.

This rearrangement joins TRBV6-1 to TRBJ2-2; TRBD1 matches 8 bases. There are 14 residues in the CDR3. Trimming removed 4 bases from V and 6 bases from J; junction bases left unmatched: 4. The germline V gene has CDR1 MNHNS and CDR2 SASEGT. CDR3 residues: CASSAKTGAGELFF. CDR3 DNA sequence: TGTGCCAGCAGTGCCAAGACAGGGGCCGGGGAGCTGTTTTTT.

The chain links TRBV25-1 to TRBJ1-4, with TRBD1 as a possible D gene (6 bases). Trimming removed 1 base at V and 8 bases at J, with 14 bases between. The CDR3 is made up of 15 amino acids. Germline V gives CDR1 MGHDK, CDR2 SYGVNS. Here the CDR3 reads CASSEFAAGGEKLFF. DNA of the CDR3: TGTGCCAGCAGTGAATTTGCAGCTGGGGGCGAAAAACTGTTTTTT. The full variable domain, in which reference TRBV25-1 and TRBJ1-4 provide the parts outside the CDR3, is EADIYQTPRYLVIGTGKKITLECSQTMGHDKMYWYQQDPGMELHLIHYSYGVNSTEKGDLSSESTVSRIRTEHFPLTLESARPSHTSQYLCASSEFAAGGEKLFFGSGTQLSVL.